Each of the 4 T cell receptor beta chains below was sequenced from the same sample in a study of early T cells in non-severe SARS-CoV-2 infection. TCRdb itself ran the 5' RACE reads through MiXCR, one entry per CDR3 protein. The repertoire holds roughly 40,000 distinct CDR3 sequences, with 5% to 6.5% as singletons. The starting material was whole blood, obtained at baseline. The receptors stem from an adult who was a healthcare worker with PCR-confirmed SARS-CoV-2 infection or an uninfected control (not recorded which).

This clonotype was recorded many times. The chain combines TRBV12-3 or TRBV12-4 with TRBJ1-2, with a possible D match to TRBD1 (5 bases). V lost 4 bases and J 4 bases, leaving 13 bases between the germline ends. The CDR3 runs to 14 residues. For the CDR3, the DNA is TGTGCCAGCAGTTCGTCCGGGGCGGTCTATGGCTACACCTTC. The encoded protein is CASSSSGAVYGYTF.

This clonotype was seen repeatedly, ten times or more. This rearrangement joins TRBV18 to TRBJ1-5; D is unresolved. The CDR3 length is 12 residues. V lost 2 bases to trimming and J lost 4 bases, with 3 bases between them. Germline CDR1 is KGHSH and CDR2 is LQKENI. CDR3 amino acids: CASSPENQPQHF. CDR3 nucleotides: TGTGCCAGCTCACCAGAGAATCAGCCCCAGCATTTT.

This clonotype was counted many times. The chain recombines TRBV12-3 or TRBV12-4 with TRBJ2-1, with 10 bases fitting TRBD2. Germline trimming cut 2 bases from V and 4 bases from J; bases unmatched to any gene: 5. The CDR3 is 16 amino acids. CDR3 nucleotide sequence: TGTGCCAGCAGTTTACTAGCGGGGGTCTCTTACAATGAGCAGTTCTTC. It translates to CASSLLAGVSYNEQFF.

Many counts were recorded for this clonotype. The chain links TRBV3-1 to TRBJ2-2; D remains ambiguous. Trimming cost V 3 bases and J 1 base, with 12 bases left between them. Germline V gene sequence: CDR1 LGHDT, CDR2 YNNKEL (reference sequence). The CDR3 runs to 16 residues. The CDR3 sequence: CASSHSRQLNTGELFF. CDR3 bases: TGTGCCAGCAGCCATAGCCGACAACTGAACACCGGGGAGCTGTTTTTT. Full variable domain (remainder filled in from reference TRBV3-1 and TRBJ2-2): DTAVSQTPKYLVTQMGNDKSIKCEQNLGHDTMYWYKQDSKKFLKIMFSYNNKELIINETVPNRFSPKSPDKAHLNLHINSLELGDSAVYFCASSHSRQLNTGELFFGEGSRLTVL.